Given below is one T cell receptor beta chain in context. How the authors handled the data: Reference gene primers were amplified, and this amplification served to estimate nucleated cell counts. Generated by immunoSEQ multiplex PCR, the TCRdb table keeps only in-frame clones and is missing some. Clone size and the V and J calls come from that table; the DNA yielded D and trimming. The profile shows fewer than 25,000 clones, around 89% of them singletons. The CDR3 extends over 13 amino acids. CDR1 and CDR2 (germline): MGHRA, YSYEKL. The trim removed 7 bases at V and 6 bases at J, leaving 5 bases unmatched. This record comes from a study of blood T cell repertoires in COVID-19. About the study: Samples of COVID-19 (acute and convalescent) were obtained from the United States, Italy and Spain. Sources were T cells, B-cell-depleted T cells, or PBMCs; the material itself was cDNA or gDNA.

The rearrangement links TRBV4-1 to TRBJ1-4, with TRBD1 matching 7 bases. This sequence was found in a woman aged 55-70 years with active COVID-19. Source material: peripheral blood. The CDR3 nucleotides are TGCGCCAGCACTCGCGGGACAGATGAAAAACTGTTTTTT. Encoded protein: CASTRGTDEKLFF.